Below, 2 T cell receptor beta chains from the same sample are listed, as sequenced in a study of regulatory T cells in long-lasting Graves disease. Time point described: newly diagnosed GD, antithyroid drugs for less than 3 months. Researchers made the TCR library from RNA that was extracted from PBMCs. Investigators prepared the TCR beta libraries by applying iRepertoire HTBI primers and Arm-PCR of CDR3 regions. TCRdb reprocessed the multiplex PCR reads via MiXCR and lists one record per CDR3 protein. This sample has roughly 420,000 distinct CDR3 sequences; 16% occur once, and the top ten carry approximately 11%. The same specimen was also included in a second study, on T cells in Graves' hyperthyroidism and ophthalmopathy.

This specimen consisted of peripheral blood mononuclear cells (PBMCs), obtained at new diagnosis, from a patient treated with antithyroid drugs. These receptors were taken from a woman in her twenties or thirties with Graves disease.

The chain uses TRBV20-1 and TRBJ1-2; TRBD1 agrees at 7 bases. The J segment lost 2 bases and the V segment lost 0 bases, leaving 24 bases of the junction unmatched. Germline V lookup: CDR1 DFQATT, CDR2 SNEGSKA (reference sequence). There are 21 residues in the CDR3. The CDR3 nucleotides are TGCAGTGCTAGAGATCTATCCGACAGGGCCTTAACCGAAATAAGAAACTATGGCTACACCTTC. Translation: CSARDLSDRALTEIRNYGYTF.

The rearrangement joins TRBV7-3 to TRBJ2-5; D may match TRBD1 or TRBD2 (5 bases each). The CDR3 length is 14 residues. V was pared by 5 bases and J by 3 bases, with 13 bases between. Per germline, CDR1 SGHTA and CDR2 FQGTGA. In DNA form, the CDR3 reads TGTGCCAGCAGCCTCTCCGGGACGGAAGAGACCCAGTACTTC. Translating gives CASSLSGTEETQYF.